The entry below describes one T cell receptor (beta chain). The data were obtained in a study of blood T cell repertoires in COVID-19. About the study: The United States, Italy and Spain were the sources of the acute and convalescent COVID-19 samples.

Repertoires were generated with immunoSEQ multiplex PCR, while TCRdb's copy carries only in-frame clones and drops some. The sample records some 150,000 clones, approximately 80% being singletons. Losses at the gene ends were 2 bases for V and 6 bases for J; bases not matched to a gene: 2. Germline V lookup: CDR1 SGHTA, CDR2 FQGTGA. The CDR3 covers 16 residues. The participants were between roughly 18 and 89 years old and came from 20 to 30 US areas. The study assigned cohorts using participant-reported clinical history. Two negative PCRs, clearance, or symptom resolution had been documented for recovered Cohort 3 donors.

V usage is TRBV7-3 and J usage is TRBJ2-1; the match to TRBD2 covers 15 bases. This receptor was taken from a man aged 45-60 years who had recovered from COVID-19. Material: PBMCs or T cells enriched from blood (not recorded which). The CDR3 DNA reads TGTGCCAGCAGCTTACTGGGACTAGCGGGGGGCAATGAGCAGTTCTTC. This translates into CASSLLGLAGGNEQFF.